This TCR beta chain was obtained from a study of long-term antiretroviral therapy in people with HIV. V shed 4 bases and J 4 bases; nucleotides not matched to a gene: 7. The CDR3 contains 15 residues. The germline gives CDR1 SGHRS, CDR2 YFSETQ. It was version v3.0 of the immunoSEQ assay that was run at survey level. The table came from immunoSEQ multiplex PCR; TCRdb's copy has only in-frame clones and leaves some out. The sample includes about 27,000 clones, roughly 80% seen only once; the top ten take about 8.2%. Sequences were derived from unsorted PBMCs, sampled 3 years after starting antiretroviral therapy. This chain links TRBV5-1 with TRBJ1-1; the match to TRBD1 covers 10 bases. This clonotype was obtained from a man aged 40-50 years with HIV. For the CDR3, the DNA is TGCGCCAGCAGCATGACAGGGGGCGGCGGCACTGAAGCTTTCTTT. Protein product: CASSMTGGGGTEAFF. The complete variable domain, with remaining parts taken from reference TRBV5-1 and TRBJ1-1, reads KAGVTQTPRYLIKTRGQQVTLSCSPISGHRSVSWYQQTPGQGLQFLFEYFSETQRNKGNFPGRFSGRQFSNSRSEMNVSTLELGDSALYLCASSMTGGGGTEAFFGQGTRLTVV.